This T cell receptor (beta chain) was obtained from a study of Graves' ophthalmopathy and Graves' hyperthyroidism. Study-level information: Samples of peripheral blood were obtained at initial diagnosis, prior to treatment of any kind.

A few counts support this clonotype. Its cognate antigen is unknown. Per germline, CDR1 MDHEN and CDR2 SYDVKM. V dropped 10 bases and J dropped 4 bases, with 14 bases sitting between them. The CDR3 loop spans 13 amino acids. The authors amplified TCR beta CDR3 regions, and they did so from RNA transcripts for repertoire sequencing. First-round RT-PCR relied on HTBI primers, and a second-round multiplex PCR came next. TCRdb used MiXCR to reprocess the multiplex PCR reads, holding one entry per CDR3 protein. The sample holds 170,000 or so distinct CDR3 sequences, 35% to 45% seen once. The study excluded patients with other autoimmune diseases, uncontrolled infections, pregnancy or lactation. Study-level findings and limits: Blood also harbored most expanded thyroid clonotypes above 0.001 frequency. A 13-signature model separated ophthalmopathy from stable hyperthyroidism, roughly 85% sensitivity, 81.08% specificity.

The chain recombines TRBV28 with TRBJ1-3; D uncertain. The specimen was peripheral blood. This TCR came from a man younger than 40 with Graves' ophthalmopathy. The CDR3 coding sequence is TGTGCCATCTCCCCGGGTGCAGGAAACACCATATATTTT. Translated: CAISPGAGNTIYF.